The sequence of this T cell receptor beta chain was determined in a study of shared clonotypes between healthy human individuals. Overall study results and limits: Sharing across several donors was seen in roughly 5% of naive CD4 clonotypes.

Over several immunoSEQ plates, each subset's genomic DNA was distributed in even portions. Replicate PCRs from sorted subsets contained roughly 200 ng DNA, which is some 32,000 T cell genomes. As handled by the study authors: Junction-only sequences produced by ImmunoSEQ had no quality scores, so filtering differed. TCRdb keeps only in-frame clones here, not all; method: immunoSEQ multiplex PCR. V, J and clone size reflect that table, while D and trimming were determined from the DNA. The table records millions of clones, about 95% of them present only once. Comment on this clone: The antigen remains unidentified.

CDR3 length equals 16 residues. V dropped 4 bases and J dropped 2; count of bases not matched to a gene: 7. Germline assignment: CDR1 MDHEN and CDR2 SYDVKM. Positively selected for CCR7, the CD45RO-negative cells used as naive CD8 cells excluded terminally differentiated effector memory CD45RA+ cells. The V gene is TRBV28, the J gene TRBJ1-1; 10 positions match TRBD1. Sequencing input: naive CD8+ T cells sorted from blood. The TCR originated in a young man in good health. The CDR3 region has the DNA TGTGCCAGCAGTTGGGACAGGGGAACCTTAAACACTGAAGCTTTCTTT. Protein sequence: CASSWDRGTLNTEAFF.